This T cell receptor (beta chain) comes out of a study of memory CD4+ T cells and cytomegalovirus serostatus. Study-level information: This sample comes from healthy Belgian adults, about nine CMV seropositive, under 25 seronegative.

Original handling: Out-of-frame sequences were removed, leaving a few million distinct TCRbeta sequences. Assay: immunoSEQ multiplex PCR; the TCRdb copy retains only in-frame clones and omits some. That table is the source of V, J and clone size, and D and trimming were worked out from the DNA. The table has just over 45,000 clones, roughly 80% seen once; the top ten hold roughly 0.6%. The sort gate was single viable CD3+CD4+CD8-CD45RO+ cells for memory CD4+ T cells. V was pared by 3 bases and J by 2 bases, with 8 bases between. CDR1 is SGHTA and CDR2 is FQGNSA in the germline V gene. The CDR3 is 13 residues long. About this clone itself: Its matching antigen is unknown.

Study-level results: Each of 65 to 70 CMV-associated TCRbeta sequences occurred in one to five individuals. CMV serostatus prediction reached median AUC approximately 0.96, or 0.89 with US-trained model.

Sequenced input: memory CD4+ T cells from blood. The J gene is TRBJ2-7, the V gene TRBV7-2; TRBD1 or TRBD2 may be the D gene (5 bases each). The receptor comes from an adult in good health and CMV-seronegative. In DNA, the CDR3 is TGTGCCAGCAGCTTGGGGGTAACCTACGAGCAGTACTTC. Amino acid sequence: CASSLGVTYEQYF.